This TCR beta chain is from a study of T cells expressing NK-cell markers. Study-wide background: Sorted T-cell subsets CD3+CD56+NKG2C+, CD3+CD56+NKG2C- and CD3+CD56-NKG2C+ were TCR beta-sequenced. Study conclusions and caveats: Expanded clones of NKG2C+ T cells had an unclear HCMV specificity. These clonotypes additionally ranked first within the CD3+CD56-NKG2C+ fraction of a few donors. Dominant NKG2C+ clonotypes were found to form about 1.0-7.5% of CD8+ T cells in a handful of donors.

A remark on this clonotype: Its antigen is unidentified.

Each CDR3 protein gets one entry in TCRdb, which reprocessed the 5' RACE reads and gives no DNA. The repertoire shows over 250,000 distinct CDR3 sequences; the top ten hold roughly 4.2%. CDR3 length equals 13 residues. Per germline, CDR1 DFQATT and CDR2 SNEGSKA (reference sequence). The sequence came from a woman between 18 and 69 years old in good health. The sequencing input was blood T cells: a sorted CD56 or NKG2C T cell subset, CD4+ or CD8+ T cells, or bulk PBMC T cells (not recorded which). The J gene is TRBJ2-3, the V gene TRBV20-1. The CDR3 is CSARAAATDTQYF.